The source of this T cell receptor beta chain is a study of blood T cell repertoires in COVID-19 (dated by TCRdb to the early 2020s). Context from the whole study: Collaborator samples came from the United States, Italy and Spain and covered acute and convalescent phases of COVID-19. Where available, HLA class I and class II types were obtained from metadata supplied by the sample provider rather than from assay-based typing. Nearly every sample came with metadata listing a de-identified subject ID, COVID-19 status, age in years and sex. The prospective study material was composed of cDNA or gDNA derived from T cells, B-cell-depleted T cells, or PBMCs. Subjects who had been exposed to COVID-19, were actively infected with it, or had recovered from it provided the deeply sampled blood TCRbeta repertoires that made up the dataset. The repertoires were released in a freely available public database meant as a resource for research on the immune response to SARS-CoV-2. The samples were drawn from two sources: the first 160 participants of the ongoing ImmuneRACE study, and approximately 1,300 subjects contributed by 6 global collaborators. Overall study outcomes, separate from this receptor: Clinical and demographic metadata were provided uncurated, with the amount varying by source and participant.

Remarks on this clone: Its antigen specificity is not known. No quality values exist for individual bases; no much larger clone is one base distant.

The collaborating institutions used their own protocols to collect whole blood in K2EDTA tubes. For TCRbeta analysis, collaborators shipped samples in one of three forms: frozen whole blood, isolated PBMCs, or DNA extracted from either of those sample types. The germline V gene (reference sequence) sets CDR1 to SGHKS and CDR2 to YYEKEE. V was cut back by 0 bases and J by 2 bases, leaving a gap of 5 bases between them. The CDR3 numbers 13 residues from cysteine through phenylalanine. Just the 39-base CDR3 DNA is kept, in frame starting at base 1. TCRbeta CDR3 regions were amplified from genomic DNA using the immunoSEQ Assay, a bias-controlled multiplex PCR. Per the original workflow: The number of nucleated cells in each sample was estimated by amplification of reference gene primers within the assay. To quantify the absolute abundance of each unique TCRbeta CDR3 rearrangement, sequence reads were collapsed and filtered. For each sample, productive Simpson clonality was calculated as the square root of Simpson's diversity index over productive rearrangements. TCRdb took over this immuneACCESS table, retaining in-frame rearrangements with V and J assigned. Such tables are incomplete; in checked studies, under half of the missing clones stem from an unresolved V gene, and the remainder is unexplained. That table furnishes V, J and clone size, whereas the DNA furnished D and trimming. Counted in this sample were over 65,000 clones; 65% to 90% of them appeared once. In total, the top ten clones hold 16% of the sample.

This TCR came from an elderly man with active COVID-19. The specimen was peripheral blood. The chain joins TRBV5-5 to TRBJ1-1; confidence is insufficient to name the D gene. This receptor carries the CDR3 CASSLDRNTEAFF. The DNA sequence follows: TGTGCCAGCAGCTTGGACAGAAACACTGAAGCTTTCTTT. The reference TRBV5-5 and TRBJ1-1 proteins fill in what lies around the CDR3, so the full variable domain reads DAGVTQSPTHLIKTRGQQVTLRCSPISGHKSVSWYQQVLGQGPQFIFQYYEKEERGRGNFPDRFSARQFPNYSSELNVNALLLGDSALYLCASSLDRNTEAFFGQGTRLTVV.